A single T cell receptor (beta chain) is shown here with its context. Its antigen target is currently unknown. No clone much larger than this one lies a single base away; base qualities are absent. The data are from a study of cytomegalovirus exposure and HLA in healthy donors (dated by TCRdb to the late 2010s). About the study as a whole: The 700 or so repertoires of the first cohort and the 95 to 150 validation repertoires were produced on the same platform, according to a later analysis. The study was designed to test whether signatures of past pathogen exposure could be identified by cataloging public T cell receptors. Besides the first cohort of more than 650 subjects, a separate validation cohort made up of 120 different subjects was used. The study combined high-throughput TCR immunosequencing, statistical association of individual TCRs with disease status, and machine learning to predict cytomegalovirus infection status.

Summary of the overall study and its limitations: Across donors, most TCR sequences were observed very rarely, whereas some public TCRs were present in many individuals. Of the cluster scores, approximately 95% were above 0 in a later analysis, which found that TCRs clustered in the first cohort also tended to co-occur in the 120 validation repertoires. A later analysis lacked HLA typing for the validation cohort, so it scored co-occurrence in that cohort across all 110 or so repertoires. The authors suggested that the approach could potentially be extended to other disease states and immunological phenotypes. The study gave a list of some 150 TCR beta chains associated with cytomegalovirus. Cytomegalovirus status was reported to be diagnosed by the classifier with high specificity and sensitivity in both the original and validation cohorts. In vitro tests confirmed that three of the cytomegalovirus-associated TCR beta chains recognize cytomegalovirus antigens.

Donors formed part of the validation cohort, which comprised 120 subjects and was distinct from the first cohort of several hundred subjects. Library construction relied on the immunoSEQ multiplex PCR assay. In the source study's methods: A statistical classification framework was developed to diagnose cytomegalovirus status using the catalog of TCR beta chain sequences. The clones in this table, taken by TCRdb from immuneACCESS, are in-frame only. Not every clone is retained; where verified, under half of the shortfall comes from an unresolved V gene, and the cause of the rest is unknown. That table furnishes V, J and clone size, whereas the DNA furnished D and trimming. This sample comprises approximately 160,000 clones, 85% to 90% of them detected only once. The biggest ten clones account for 3.5% to 4.5% of the sample. The sequencing sample was made of PBMCs. This clonotype was obtained from a man aged 18 to 29 in good health and CMV-seropositive.

The DNA reads as follows: TGTGCCAGCAGCCCACGGCTAGGGGGAACTGAAGCTTTCTTT. This encodes CASSPRLGGTEAFF. Recombination joined TRBV11-3 with TRBJ1-1, with TRBD1 tentatively as D gene (6 bases match). Reading from cysteine to phenylalanine, the CDR3 counts 14 amino acids. Of all the DNA, just the CDR3 is kept, 42 bases in frame from base 1. The germline V gene yields SGHNT for CDR1 and YENEEA for CDR2. Trimming costs V 5 bases and J 5 bases, and their ends lie 15 bases apart.